The 25 T cell receptor beta chains below were found in one sample sequenced in a study of PD-1 blockade in classical Hodgkin lymphoma (dated by TCRdb to the early 2020s). The library was built by means of the immunoSEQ multiplex PCR assay. The table was pulled from immuneACCESS by TCRdb, which kept in-frame rearrangements only. Such tables lose some clones; where checked, under half of the loss comes from unresolved V genes, and the rest has no known cause. The sample yields more than 45,000 clones; around 78% were counted once. Around 16% of the sample belongs to the ten largest clones. This sample's time point label indicates: cycle 2 day 1 (C2D1) of nivolumab. Relapse after autologous stem cell transplantation had occurred in all trial patients, and cohorts A, B and C were distinguished by prior brentuximab vedotin exposure. The starting material was peripheral blood mononuclear cells (PBMCs), obtained before the second cycle of nivolumab. The receptors were gathered from a human donor with classical Hodgkin lymphoma.

In this sample, this clone turned up a few times. The chain uses TRBV28 and TRBJ2-2, with D hard to call. V was trimmed by 5 bases and J by 3 bases, leaving 4 bases between them. Germline CDR1 reads MDHEN; CDR2 reads SYDVKM. The CDR3 spans 12 residues. CDR3: CASSVYTGELFF. The CDR3 DNA is TGTGCCAGCAGTGTCTACACCGGGGAGCTGTTTTTT.

This sequence joins TRBV30 and TRBJ1-2, with 8 nucleotides matching TRBD1. The V and J ends lost 2 bases and 7 bases, in that order; junction bases with no gene match: 6. Germline assignment: CDR1 GTSNPN and CDR2 SVGIG (reference sequence). The CDR3 extends over 13 amino acids. DNA for the CDR3: TGTGCCTGGAGTCGACCGGACAGGGTTGGCTACACCTTC. Translation gives CAWSRPDRVGYTF.

Only a few counts were recorded for this clone. The chain couples TRBV7-2 to TRBJ2-1; a possible D gene is TRBD1 (6 bases). V lost 8 bases and J lost 4, with 12 bases in between. The CDR3 loop spans 13 amino acids. Per germline, CDR1 SGHTA and CDR2 FQGNSA. CDR3 amino acids: CASGPRGYNEQFF. The CDR3, as DNA: TGTGCCAGCGGGCCCAGGGGATACAATGAGCAGTTCTTC.

This chain uses TRBV30 with TRBJ2-3, with 12 bases identical to TRBD2. The V gene's germline CDR1 is GTSNPN and CDR2 SVGIG (reference sequence). This CDR3 has 16 residues. With V trimmed by 0 bases and J by 6 bases, 7 bases remained unmatched. This CDR3 reads CAWSVGLAGGKDTQYF. The CDR3 nucleotides are TGTGCCTGGAGTGTTGGTCTAGCGGGAGGGAAGGATACGCAGTATTTT.

The chain recombines TRBV6-1 with TRBJ1-1; perhaps TRBD1 as D (5 bases). The germline gives CDR1 MNHNS, CDR2 SASEGT. The CDR3 is 15 amino acids. Trimming took 3 bases from V and 6 from J, leaving 17 bases between them. CDR3 residues: CASSDRAAGLPEAFF. The DNA of the CDR3 is TGTGCCAGCAGTGATAGAGCCGCGGGGCTGCCTGAAGCTTTCTTT.

The rearrangement joins TRBV6-6 to TRBJ1-1; D not resolved. The CDR3 is 13 amino acids. Germline CDR1 MNHNY, CDR2 SVGAGI (reference sequence). V was cut by 6 bases and J by 1 base, with 9 bases left in between. DNA for the CDR3: TGTGCCAGCAGAAACCGGGCGAACACTGAAGCTTTCTTT. Translation gives CASRNRANTEAFF.

The V call is TRBV19, the J call TRBJ2-5; tentative D call: TRBD2 (6 bases). The CDR3 contains 16 residues. CDR1 is LNHDA, CDR2 SQIVND, per germline (reference sequence). Trimming cost V 3 bases and J 2 bases, with 16 bases left between them. CDR3 loop: CASSIRVAELQETQYF. CDR3 coding DNA: TGTGCCAGTAGTATTCGGGTAGCGGAGCTTCAAGAGACCCAGTACTTC.

The genes are TRBV18 and TRBJ2-3; maybe TRBD2 (6 bases). Germline V CDR1 and CDR2: KGHSH, LQKENI. This CDR3 spans 14 amino acids. Deletions cut 9 bases from V and 0 bases from J, with 13 bases between. CDR3 bases: TGTGCCAGTCGTAAGACTAGTAGCACAGATACGCAGTATTTT. Its protein product is CASRKTSSTDTQYF.

The chain uses TRBV29-1 and TRBJ1-2, with TRBD1 matching 9 bases. The CDR3 extends over 12 amino acids. The V gene's germline CDR1 is SQVTM and CDR2 ANQGSEA. V lost 6 bases to trimming and J lost 7 bases; unmatched junction nucleotides: 6. CDR3 sequence (DNA): TGCAGCGTGGACAGGGGAGGTGGTGGCTACACCTTC. Residues: CSVDRGGGGYTF.

This sequence joins TRBV28 and TRBJ1-5; no firm D call. Trimming shortened V by 5 bases and J by 0 bases, and 14 bases separated the two germline ends. The CDR3 runs to 16 residues. CDR1 and CDR2 from the germline V gene are MDHEN and SYDVKM. CDR3 amino acids: CASSALGIYSNQPQHF. CDR3 in DNA: TGTGCCAGCAGTGCGCTCGGGATCTATAGCAATCAGCCCCAGCATTTT. Variable domain in full (rest from reference TRBV28 and TRBJ1-5): DVKVTQSSRYLVKRTGEKVFLECVQDMDHENMFWYRQDPGLGLRLIYFSYDVKMKEKGDIPEGYSVSREKKERFSLILESASTNQTSMYLCASSALGIYSNQPQHFGDGTRLSIL.

J is TRBJ2-7 and V is TRBV27; tentative D call: TRBD1 (6 bases). CDR1 MNHEY and CDR2 SMNVEV come from the germline V gene (reference sequence). This CDR3 is 14 amino acids long. V lost 5 bases to trimming and J lost 2 bases, with 13 bases between them. The CDR3 loop reads CASSGMGATYEQYF. CDR3 DNA sequence: TGTGCCAGCAGTGGAATGGGGGCGACCTACGAGCAGTACTTC.

The chain has TRBV19 and TRBJ2-1; D tentatively reads TRBD1 or TRBD2 (5 bases each). Germline CDR1 LNHDA, CDR2 SQIVND (reference sequence). The CDR3 totals 15 residues. V lost 4 bases and J lost 5, with 15 bases in between. The CDR3: CASSTPSGLHNEQFF. The CDR3 DNA is TGTGCCAGTAGTACCCCCTCGGGGCTCCACAATGAGCAGTTCTTC. The full variable domain, completed using reference TRBV19 and TRBJ2-1, is DGGITQSPKYLFRKEGQNVTLSCEQNLNHDAMYWYRQDPGQGLRLIYYSQIVNDFQKGDIAEGYSVSREKKESFPLTVTSAQKNPTAFYLCASSTPSGLHNEQFFGPGTRLTVL.

The chain joins TRBV6-5 to TRBJ1-1; TRBD1 might be the D (5 bases). Trimming stripped 4 bases from V and 8 bases from J, with 11 bases between. This CDR3 has 12 amino acids. CDR1 and CDR2 from the germline V gene are MNHEY and SVGAGI. CDR3 in amino acids: CASSSREGEAFF. For the CDR3, the DNA is TGTGCCAGCAGTTCCAGGGAAGGGGAAGCTTTCTTT.

The chain recombines TRBV15 with TRBJ1-5; D is perhaps TRBD1 (5 bases). Per germline, CDR1 LNHNV and CDR2 YYDKDF (reference sequence). Between the trimmed V and J ends, which lost 0 bases and 0 bases, there was a span of 9 bases. This CDR3 has 16 amino acids. The CDR3 reads CATSRDLRDSNQPQHF. For the CDR3, the DNA is TGTGCCACCAGCAGAGATCTCAGGGATAGCAATCAGCCCCAGCATTTT.

In its sample, this clone was seen once. The chain has TRBV7-2 and TRBJ2-1; perhaps TRBD1 as D (6 bases). The CDR3 totals 14 residues. V was shortened by 5 bases and J by 5 bases, with 13 bases between the two germline ends. Germline V gene sequence: CDR1 SGHTA, CDR2 FQGNSA. The CDR3 here is CASSTFGTNNEQFF. The CDR3 DNA sequence: TGTGCCAGCAGCACTTTTGGGACAAACAATGAGCAGTTCTTC.

This rearrangement joins TRBV19 to TRBJ1-1; unclear D gene. The CDR3 totals 14 residues. V gave up 3 bases and J gave up 2 bases, with 10 bases separating them. The V gene's germline CDR1 is LNHDA and CDR2 SQIVND (reference sequence). This CDR3 reads CASSISRLNTEAFF. The CDR3 DNA reads as TGTGCCAGTAGTATTAGCAGACTTAACACTGAAGCTTTCTTT.

CDR3 nucleotides: TGTGCCAGCTCACCAGCCGGGTACGAGCAGTACTTC. This translates into CASSPAGYEQYF. This chain connects TRBV18 to TRBJ2-7; no firm D call. CDR3 length equals 12 residues. Per germline, CDR1 KGHSH and CDR2 LQKENI. Between the trimmed V and J ends, which lost 2 bases and 4 bases, there was a span of 6 bases.

The chain is built from TRBV2 and TRBJ1-1; the match to TRBD1 covers 12 bases. In germline, CDR1 is SNHLY, CDR2 FYNNEI. The CDR3 covers 14 residues. Trimming removed 6 bases from V and 3 bases from J; junction bases left unmatched: 2. In nucleotides, the CDR3 is TGTGCCAGCAGGGGACAGGGGGCTGACACTGAAGCTTTCTTT. This sequence encodes CASRGQGADTEAFF.

V usage is TRBV29-1 and J usage is TRBJ1-1, with 7 bases identical to TRBD1. CDR3 size: 13 residues. The J segment lost 5 bases and the V segment lost 4 bases, leaving 7 bases of the junction unmatched. Looked up from germline, CDR1 is SQVTM and CDR2 is ANQGSEA. The CDR3 region has the DNA TGCAGCGTTGCATCGGCAGGGGGGACTGAAGCTTTCTTT. Its translation: CSVASAGGTEAFF.

The V and J genes are TRBV30 and TRBJ1-5, with 8 bases aligning to TRBD1. Unmatched junction bases numbered 9, after V lost 5 bases and J lost 3 bases. The germline CDR1 and CDR2 sequences are GTSNPN and SVGIG (reference sequence). This CDR3 comprises 15 residues. The CDR3 DNA follows: TGTGCCTGGGCAAGGAGACAGGGGCCCAATCAGCCCCAGCATTTT. Translated: CAWARRQGPNQPQHF.

The chain combines TRBV27 with TRBJ2-2, with TRBD2 matching over 7 bases. The CDR3 is 14 amino acids. V was pared by 6 bases and J by 0 bases, with 1 base of the junction left unmatched. Per the germline V gene, CDR1 is MNHEY and CDR2 is SMNVEV (reference sequence). The CDR3: CASRGLANTGELFF. CDR3 nucleotide sequence: TGTGCCAGCAGAGGACTAGCGAACACCGGGGAGCTGTTTTTT.

The chain couples TRBV13 to TRBJ2-3; 11 positions match TRBD2. Germline trimming cut 5 bases from V and 3 bases from J; bases unmatched to any gene: 7. CDR3 size: 16 residues. The germline CDR1 and CDR2 sequences are PRHDT and FYEKMQ (reference sequence). CDR3 residues: CASSKTLAGVTDTQYF. The CDR3 nucleotides are TGTGCCAGCAGCAAAACACTAGCGGGAGTAACAGATACGCAGTATTTT.

This clone was seen only a few times. This sample also contains other DNA sequences that code for the same CDR3. This chain connects TRBV6-5 to TRBJ2-7; possible D gene TRBD2, 6 bases. The CDR3 extends over 14 amino acids. The germline V and J ends were trimmed by 2 bases and 2 bases, with 10 bases remaining between them. Germline V gives CDR1 MNHEY, CDR2 SVGAGI. The DNA of the CDR3 is TGTGCCAGCAGTTACCGGAGGGGACCCTACGAGCAGTACTTC. It encodes CASSYRRGPYEQYF.

The chain is built from TRBV11-2 and TRBJ2-2, with a weak D call TRBD2 (6 bases). The V end was cut by 5 bases, the J end by 1 base, with 11 bases between. Germline assignment: CDR1 SGHAT and CDR2 FQNNGV. The CDR3 loop spans 15 amino acids. CDR3 loop: CASSLRERNTGELFF. The DNA for the CDR3 is TGTGCCAGCAGCCTTCGGGAGAGGAACACCGGGGAGCTGTTTTTT. Together with reference TRBV11-2 and TRBJ2-2, the CDR3 gives the full variable domain: EAGVAQSPRYKIIEKRQSVAFWCNPISGHATLYWYQQILGQGPKLLIQFQNNGVVDDSQLPKDRFSAERLKGVDSTLKIQPAKLEDSAVYLCASSLRERNTGELFFGEGSRLTVL.

The chain carries TRBV6-6 and TRBJ2-7; 9 nucleotides align to TRBD2. Germline V gives CDR1 MNHNY, CDR2 SVGAGI (reference sequence). There are 14 residues in the CDR3. V lost 6 bases to trimming and J lost 6 bases; unmatched junction nucleotides: 9. The CDR3 sequence: CASRTRTSVGEQYF. DNA for the CDR3: TGTGCCAGCAGGACCAGGACTAGCGTCGGCGAGCAGTACTTC.